This T cell receptor (beta chain) comes out of a study of blood T cell repertoires in COVID-19 (TCRdb year 2020). Regarding the study in general: Samples from collaborators originated in the United States, Italy and Spain and spanned both the acute and convalescent phases of COVID-19. Samples were obtained from the ongoing ImmuneRACE study (first 160 participants) and from 1,000 to 1,500 subjects provided by 6 global collaborators. The prospective study material was composed of cDNA or gDNA derived from T cells, B-cell-depleted T cells, or PBMCs. The sample metadata nearly always contained a de-identified subject ID, COVID-19 status, age in years and sex. Subjects who had been exposed to COVID-19, were actively infected with it, or had recovered from it provided the deeply sampled blood TCRbeta repertoires that made up the dataset. A freely available public database, intended as a resource for researchers studying the immune response to SARS-CoV-2, is where the repertoires were released. Where available, HLA class I and class II types were obtained from metadata supplied by the sample provider rather than from assay-based typing. Summary of the overall study and its limitations: The quantity of clinical and demographic metadata differed by source and by participant and was supplied without curation.

TCRbeta CDR3 regions were amplified from genomic DNA using the immunoSEQ Assay, a bias-controlled multiplex PCR. In the paper's pipeline: The number of nucleated cells in each sample was estimated by amplification of reference gene primers within the assay. To quantify the absolute abundance of each unique TCRbeta CDR3 rearrangement, sequence reads were collapsed and filtered. For each sample, productive Simpson clonality was calculated as the square root of Simpson's diversity index over productive rearrangements. In TCRdb, the immuneACCESS table is reduced to in-frame sequences with V and J assigned. These tables do not hold every clone; where another copy was compared, an unresolved V gene accounts for under half, and the others remain unexplained. That table is the source of V, J and clone size, and D and trimming were worked out from the DNA. This sample is represented by some 150,000 clones; approximately 85% of them were singletons. The top ten hold 0.8% to 1.2% of the sample.

Each collaborating institution followed its own protocols to collect whole blood in K2EDTA tubes. Collaborator samples were shipped for TCRbeta analysis as frozen whole blood, isolated PBMCs, or DNA extracted from either sample type. Concerning this clone itself: Its cognate antigen has yet to be identified. Qualities for individual bases were not recorded, and no much larger clone is one base off.

The germline V gene encodes CDR1 SNHLY and CDR2 FYNNEI. At the junction V is shortened by 3 bases and J by 6 bases, with 9 bases in between. The CDR3 sequence holds 13 residues, the cysteine and phenylalanine included. The only DNA kept is the CDR3, 39 bases in frame from the first base. The sequenced material came from peripheral blood. This sequence uses TRBV2 and TRBJ1-5; the D segment cannot be called with confidence. The sequence was obtained from a man aged 35 to 55 with acute or convalescent COVID-19. The DNA is TGTGCCAGCAGTGACATCGAGAGTCAGCCCCAGCATTTT. Its translation reads: CASSDIESQPQHF.